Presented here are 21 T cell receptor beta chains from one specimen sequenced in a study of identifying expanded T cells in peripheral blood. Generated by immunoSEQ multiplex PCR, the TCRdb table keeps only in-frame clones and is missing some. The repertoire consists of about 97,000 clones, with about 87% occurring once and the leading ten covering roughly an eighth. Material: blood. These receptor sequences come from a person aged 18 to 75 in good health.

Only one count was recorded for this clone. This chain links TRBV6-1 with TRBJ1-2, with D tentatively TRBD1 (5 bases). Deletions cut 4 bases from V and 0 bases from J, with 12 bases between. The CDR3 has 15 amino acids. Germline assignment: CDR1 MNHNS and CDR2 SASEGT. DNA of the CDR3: TGTGCCAGCAGTGGGATCGTGGGGGCTAACTATGGCTACACCTTC. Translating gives CASSGIVGANYGYTF.

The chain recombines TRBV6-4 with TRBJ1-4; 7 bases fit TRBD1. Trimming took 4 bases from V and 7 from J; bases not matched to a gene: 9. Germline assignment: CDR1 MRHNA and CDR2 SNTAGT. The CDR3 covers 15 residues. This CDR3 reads CASSAQGTGAEKLFF. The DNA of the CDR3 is TGTGCCAGCAGTGCACAGGGGACGGGGGCTGAAAAACTGTTTTTT.

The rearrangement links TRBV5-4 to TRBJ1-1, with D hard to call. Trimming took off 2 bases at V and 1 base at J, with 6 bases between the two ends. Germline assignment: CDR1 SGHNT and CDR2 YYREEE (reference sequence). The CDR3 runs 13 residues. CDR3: CASSFSRNTEAFF. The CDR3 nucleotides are TGTGCCAGCAGCTTTAGCCGGAACACTGAAGCTTTCTTT.

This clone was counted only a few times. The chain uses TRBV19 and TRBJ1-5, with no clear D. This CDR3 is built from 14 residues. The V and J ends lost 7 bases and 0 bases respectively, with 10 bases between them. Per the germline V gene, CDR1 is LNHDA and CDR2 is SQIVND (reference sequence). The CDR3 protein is CASTPGYSNQPQHF. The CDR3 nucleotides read TGTGCCAGTACCCCGGGTTATAGCAATCAGCCCCAGCATTTT. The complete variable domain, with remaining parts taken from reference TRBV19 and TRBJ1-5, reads DGGITQSPKYLFRKEGQNVTLSCEQNLNHDAMYWYRQDPGQGLRLIYYSQIVNDFQKGDIAEGYSVSREKKESFPLTVTSAQKNPTAFYLCASTPGYSNQPQHFGDGTRLSIL.

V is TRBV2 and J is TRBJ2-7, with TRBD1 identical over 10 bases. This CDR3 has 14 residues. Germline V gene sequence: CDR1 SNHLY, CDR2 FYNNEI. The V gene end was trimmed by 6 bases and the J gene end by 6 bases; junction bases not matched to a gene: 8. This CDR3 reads CASRGQTGGGEQYF. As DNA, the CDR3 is TGTGCCAGCAGGGGGCAGACAGGGGGCGGCGAGCAGTACTTC.

The CDR3 region has the DNA TGTGCCATCAGTGAGTCTGGGGGTACGATGAACACTGAAGCTTTCTTT. It specifies CAISESGGTMNTEAFF. The V call is TRBV10-3, the J call TRBJ1-1; D perhaps matches TRBD1 (5 bases). The CDR3 is made up of 16 amino acids. Trimming removed 0 bases at V and 0 bases at J, with 11 bases between. Germline lookup yields CDR1 ENHRY and CDR2 SYGVKD.

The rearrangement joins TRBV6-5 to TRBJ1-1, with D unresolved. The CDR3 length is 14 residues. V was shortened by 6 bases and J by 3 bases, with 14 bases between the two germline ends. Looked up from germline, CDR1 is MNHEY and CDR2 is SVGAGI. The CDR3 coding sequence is TGTGCCAGCAGCCCCCCCGCGGGATACACTGAAGCTTTCTTT. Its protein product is CASSPPAGYTEAFF.

For the CDR3, the DNA is TGTGCCAGCAGCGGTCCCTATAACAGGACCTCCTACAATGAGCAGTTCTTC. It translates to CASSGPYNRTSYNEQFF. The chain has TRBV21-1 and TRBJ2-1; the tabulated D call, TRBD1, remains unverified against the DNA. TRBV21-1 is a pseudogene segment. This CDR3 region has 17 residues.

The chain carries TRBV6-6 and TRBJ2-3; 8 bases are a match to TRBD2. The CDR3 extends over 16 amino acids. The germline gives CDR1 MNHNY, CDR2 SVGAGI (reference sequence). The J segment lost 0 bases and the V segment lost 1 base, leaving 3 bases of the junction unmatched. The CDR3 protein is CASSYWIAGSTDTQYF. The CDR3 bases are TGTGCCAGCAGTTACTGGATAGCGGGGAGCACAGATACGCAGTATTTT.

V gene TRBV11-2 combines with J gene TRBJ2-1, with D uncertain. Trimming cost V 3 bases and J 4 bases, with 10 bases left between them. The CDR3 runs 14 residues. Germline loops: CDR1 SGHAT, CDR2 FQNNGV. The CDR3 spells CASSFLISYNEQFF. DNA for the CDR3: TGTGCCAGCAGCTTCCTCATTTCTTACAATGAGCAGTTCTTC.

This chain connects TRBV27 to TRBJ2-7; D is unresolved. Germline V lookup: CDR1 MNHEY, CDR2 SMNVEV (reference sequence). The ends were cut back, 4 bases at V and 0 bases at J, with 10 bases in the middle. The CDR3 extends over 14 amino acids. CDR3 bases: TGTGCCAGCAGTTCTAACGACCCCTCCTACGAGCAGTACTTC. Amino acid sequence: CASSSNDPSYEQYF.

CDR3 loop: CASSVGLAGGEQYF. For the CDR3, the DNA is TGTGCCAGTAGTGTCGGACTAGCGGGAGGGGAGCAGTACTTC. V gene TRBV19 combines with J gene TRBJ2-7, with 15 nucleotides matching TRBD2. After removal of 5 bases from V and 7 bases from J, the junction contained 3 bases not matched to a gene. The CDR3 runs to 14 residues. Germline V lookup: CDR1 LNHDA, CDR2 SQIVND (reference sequence).

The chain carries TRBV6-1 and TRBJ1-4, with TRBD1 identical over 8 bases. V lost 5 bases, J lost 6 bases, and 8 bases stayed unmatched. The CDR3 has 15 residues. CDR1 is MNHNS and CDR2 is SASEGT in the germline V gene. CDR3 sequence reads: CASSQNRGIDEKLFF. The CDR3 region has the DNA TGTGCCAGCAGTCAAAACAGGGGGATTGATGAAAAACTGTTTTTT.

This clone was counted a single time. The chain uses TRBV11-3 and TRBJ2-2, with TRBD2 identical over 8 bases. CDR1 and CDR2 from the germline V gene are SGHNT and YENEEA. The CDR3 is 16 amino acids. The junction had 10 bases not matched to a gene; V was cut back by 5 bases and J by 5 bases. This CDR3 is CASSNAGAGGTGELFF. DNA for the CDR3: TGTGCCAGCAGCAACGCAGGGGCGGGAGGAACCGGGGAGCTGTTTTTT.

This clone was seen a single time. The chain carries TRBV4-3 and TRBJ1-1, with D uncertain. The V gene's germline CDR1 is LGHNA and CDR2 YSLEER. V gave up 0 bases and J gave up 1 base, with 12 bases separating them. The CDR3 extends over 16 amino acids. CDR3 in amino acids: CASSQDLQHSNTEAFF. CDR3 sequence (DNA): TGCGCCAGCAGCCAAGATCTACAGCATTCGAACACTGAAGCTTTCTTT.

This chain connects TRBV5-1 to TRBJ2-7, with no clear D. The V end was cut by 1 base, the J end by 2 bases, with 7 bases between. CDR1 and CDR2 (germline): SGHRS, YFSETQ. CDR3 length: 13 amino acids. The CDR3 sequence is CASSLTAAYEQYF. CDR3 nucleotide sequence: TGCGCCAGCAGCTTGACAGCCGCCTACGAGCAGTACTTC.

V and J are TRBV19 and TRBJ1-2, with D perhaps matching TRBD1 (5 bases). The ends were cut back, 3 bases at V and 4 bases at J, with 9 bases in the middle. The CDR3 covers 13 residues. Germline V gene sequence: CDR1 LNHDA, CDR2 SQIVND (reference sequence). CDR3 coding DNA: TGTGCCAGTAGTATGCCAGGGCTCTATGGCTACACCTTC. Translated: CASSMPGLYGYTF. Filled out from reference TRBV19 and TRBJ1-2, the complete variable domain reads DGGITQSPKYLFRKEGQNVTLSCEQNLNHDAMYWYRQDPGQGLRLIYYSQIVNDFQKGDIAEGYSVSREKKESFPLTVTSAQKNPTAFYLCASSMPGLYGYTFGSGTRLTVV.

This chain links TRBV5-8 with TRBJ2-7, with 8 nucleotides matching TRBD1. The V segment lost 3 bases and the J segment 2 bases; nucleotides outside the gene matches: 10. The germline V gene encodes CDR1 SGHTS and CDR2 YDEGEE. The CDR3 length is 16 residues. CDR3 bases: TGTGCCAGCAGCTCCGGGACAGGCCGGGTGGCCTACGAGCAGTACTTC. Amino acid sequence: CASSSGTGRVAYEQYF.

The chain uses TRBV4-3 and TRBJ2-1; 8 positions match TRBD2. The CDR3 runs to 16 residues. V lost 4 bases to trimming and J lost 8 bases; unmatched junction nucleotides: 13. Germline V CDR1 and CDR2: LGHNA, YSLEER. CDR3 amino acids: CASSRSRGAGDYEQFF. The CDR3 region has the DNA TGCGCCAGCAGCCGATCGCGGGGGGCCGGGGATTATGAGCAGTTCTTC.

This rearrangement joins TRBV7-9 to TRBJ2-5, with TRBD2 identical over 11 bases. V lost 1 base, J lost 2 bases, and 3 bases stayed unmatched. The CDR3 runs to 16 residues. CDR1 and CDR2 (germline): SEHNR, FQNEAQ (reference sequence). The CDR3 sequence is CASSLEGLAEQETQYF. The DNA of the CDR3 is TGTGCCAGCAGCTTAGAGGGACTAGCGGAGCAAGAGACCCAGTACTTC.

The CDR3 DNA sequence: TGTGCCAGCAGTGAATCGTACGTAACCACTGAAGCTTTCTTT. Protein: CASSESYVTTEAFF. The rearrangement uses TRBV25-1 and TRBJ1-1, with unresolved D. There are 14 residues in the CDR3. V shed 1 base and J shed 4 bases, with 10 bases lying between them. Looked up from germline, CDR1 is MGHDK and CDR2 is SYGVNS.